These 19 T cell receptor beta chains were all obtained from the same sample, sequenced in a study of technical replicates of blood from several donors. Method: immunoSEQ multiplex PCR; TCRdb's copy keeps in-frame clones and lacks some. This table has around 81,000 clones, about 94% appearing once. The sequenced sample consisted of T cells isolated from PBMCs. The receptors were gathered from a human donor in good health.

This chain links TRBV30 with TRBJ2-2; TRBD2 might be the D (5 bases). The V gene's germline CDR1 is GTSNPN and CDR2 SVGIG (reference sequence). This CDR3 region has 16 residues. The V and J ends lost 2 bases and 3 bases respectively, with 16 bases between them. The CDR3 is CAWSMTGRTYTGELFF. The CDR3 coding sequence is TGTGCCTGGAGTATGACGGGAAGAACTTACACCGGGGAGCTGTTTTTT.

CDR3: CASSPERLSNEQFF. The CDR3, as DNA: TGTGCCAGCAGTCCCGAACGGTTGAGCAATGAGCAGTTCTTC. The gene calls are TRBV6-4 and TRBJ2-1; D ambiguous. This CDR3 is 14 amino acids long. V shed 5 bases and J shed 6 bases, with 14 bases lying between them. Germline CDR1 is MRHNA and CDR2 is SNTAGT.

This chain links TRBV7-6 with TRBJ1-4, with 7 bases identical to TRBD1. The V gene end was trimmed by 4 bases and the J gene end by 7 bases; junction bases not matched to a gene: 6. The CDR3 loop spans 14 amino acids. Germline loops: CDR1 SGHVS, CDR2 FNYEAQ. The CDR3 sequence is CASSSLGDSEKLFF. The CDR3 coding sequence is TGTGCCAGCAGCTCCCTGGGGGACAGTGAAAAACTGTTTTTT. The full variable domain, in which reference TRBV7-6 and TRBJ1-4 provide the parts outside the CDR3, is GAGVSQSPRYKVTKRGQDVALRCDPISGHVSLYWYRQALGQGPEFLTYFNYEAQQDKSGLPNDRFSAERPEGSISTLTIQRTEQRDSAMYRCASSSLGDSEKLFFGSGTQLSVL.

The chain links TRBV29-1 to TRBJ2-3, with TRBD2 matching 11 bases. CDR3 length: 15 residues. Germline V gene sequence: CDR1 SQVTM, CDR2 ANQGSEA. Unmatched junction bases numbered 3, after V lost 3 bases and J lost 1 base. This CDR3 reads CSVEPGLAGTDTQYF. The DNA for the CDR3 is TGCAGCGTTGAGCCGGGACTAGCGGGCACAGATACGCAGTATTTT.

The V and J genes are TRBV29-1 and TRBJ1-3; 9 bases fit TRBD1. The CDR3 totals 16 residues. V was clipped by 6 bases and J by 1 base; unmatched bases: 10. Germline values: CDR1 SQVTM, CDR2 ANQGSEA. The CDR3 is CSVEGKQGASGNTIYF. For the CDR3, the DNA is TGCAGCGTCGAGGGCAAACAGGGGGCATCTGGAAACACCATATATTTT.

This rearrangement joins TRBV9 to TRBJ2-1; a possible D gene is TRBD2 (5 bases). The CDR3 is 15 residues long. The ends were cut back, 2 bases at V and 2 bases at J, with 11 bases in the middle. Looked up from germline, CDR1 is SGDLS and CDR2 is YYNGEE. The CDR3 DNA reads TGTGCCAGCAGCGTGACGGACTCTGCCTACAATGAGCAGTTCTTC. It specifies CASSVTDSAYNEQFF.

DNA for the CDR3: TGTGCCAGTAGTATAGGATTGGAGTATGGCTACACCTTC. It codes for CASSIGLEYGYTF. The J gene is TRBJ1-2, the V gene TRBV19; no clear D. V lost 1 base and J 5 bases, leaving 8 bases between the germline ends. CDR1 is LNHDA and CDR2 is SQIVND in the germline V gene (reference sequence). This CDR3 has 13 residues.

The gene calls are TRBV27 and TRBJ2-3, with 12 bases aligning to TRBD2. CDR1 and CDR2 from the germline V gene are MNHEY and SMNVEV (reference sequence). Germline trimming cut 1 base from V and 1 base from J; bases unmatched to any gene: 3. The CDR3 is 17 amino acids. The CDR3 here is CASSLWASGRGTDTQYF. CDR3 nucleotide sequence: TGTGCCAGCAGTTTATGGGCTAGCGGGAGGGGCACAGATACGCAGTATTTT.

The chain is built from TRBV6-5 and TRBJ2-7; the D is unclear. CDR1 is MNHEY and CDR2 is SVGAGI in the germline V gene. There are 13 residues in the CDR3. The ends were cut back, 3 bases at V and 2 bases at J, with 8 bases in the middle. The CDR3 region is CASSYLVTYEQYF. CDR3 coding DNA: TGTGCCAGCAGTTATTTAGTGACCTACGAGCAGTACTTC.

The V call is TRBV7-2, the J call TRBJ2-1; 7 nucleotides align to TRBD2. This CDR3 spans 15 amino acids. The germline gives CDR1 SGHTA, CDR2 FQGNSA. The ends lost 5 bases at V and 10 bases at J; junction bases unmatched: 14. CDR3 loop: CASSPLHGLGGEQFF. CDR3 bases: TGTGCCAGCAGCCCACTCCATGGACTAGGAGGCGAGCAGTTCTTC.

This clone was counted only a few times. The V call is TRBV7-9, the J call TRBJ2-5, with 11 bases that match TRBD2. The CDR3 loop spans 16 amino acids. Per germline, CDR1 SEHNR and CDR2 FQNEAQ (reference sequence). The ends lost 4 bases at V and 4 bases at J; junction bases unmatched: 8. The CDR3 DNA reads as TGTGCCAGCAGCTCAAGGACTAGCGGGTTTGGAGAGACCCAGTACTTC. This codes for CASSSRTSGFGETQYF.

This clone was seen once. This chain joins TRBV7-8 and TRBJ2-7; D perhaps matches TRBD1 (5 bases). Trimming shortened V by 6 bases and J by 6 bases, and 21 bases separated the two germline ends. Germline values: CDR1 SGHVS, CDR2 FQNEAQ. The length of the CDR3 is 15 residues. The CDR3 spells CASSPTWGLPSEQYF. CDR3 DNA: TGTGCCAGCAGTCCAACCTGGGGCCTGCCGAGCGAGCAGTACTTC.

DNA for the CDR3: TGTGCCAGCAGCTTAACCTTAAGGCTAGCGGGAGATCGGGAGCAGTACTTC. This encodes CASSLTLRLAGDREQYF. The rearrangement joins TRBV7-9 to TRBJ2-7; 10 nucleotides align to TRBD2. The CDR3 runs 17 residues. Trimming at V came to 2 bases and at J to 7 bases, leaving 14 bases not matched to a gene. Germline lookup yields CDR1 SEHNR and CDR2 FQNEAQ (reference sequence).

The chain combines TRBV6-1 with TRBJ2-2, with D possibly being TRBD1 (5 bases). The V gene's germline CDR1 is MNHNS and CDR2 SASEGT. Trimming cost V 2 bases and J 6 bases, with 19 bases left between them. The CDR3 totals 17 residues. The CDR3 DNA reads TGTGCCAGCAGTGAATACCAGGGTCAACTGGTTCCCGGGGAGCTGTTTTTT. It is translated as CASSEYQGQLVPGELFF.

The chain combines TRBV11-2 with TRBJ1-5; 7 bases line up with TRBD1. V was pared by 2 bases and J by 4 bases, with 5 bases of the junction left unmatched. Germline CDR1 reads SGHAT; CDR2 reads FQNNGV. The CDR3 loop spans 15 amino acids. Here the CDR3 DNA reads TGTGCCAGCAGCTTATACGGGACAGCTAATCAGCCCCAGCATTTT. Its translation: CASSLYGTANQPQHF.

Comment on this clone: The germline gene is not matched at one end of the junction; a read error may be the cause. This chain connects TRBV13 to TRBJ1-4; possibly TRBD1 for D (6 bases). The CDR3 has 14 residues. Per the germline V gene, CDR1 is PRHDT and CDR2 is FYEKMQ (reference sequence). The CDR3 DNA sequence: TGTGCCAGCAGCGTAGGACAGTTTTATGAAAAACTGTTTTTT. Amino acids: CASSVGQFYEKLFF. The complete variable domain, with remaining parts taken from reference TRBV13 and TRBJ1-4, reads AAGVIQSPRHLIKEKRETATLKCYPIPRHDTVYWYQQGPGQDPQFLISFYEKMQSDKGSIPDRFSAQQFSDYHSELNMSSLELGDSALYFCASSVGQFYEKLFFGSGTQLSVL.

In nucleotides, the CDR3 is TGTGCCAGCAGGTCTTTTCCAGGGGCAAATGAAAAACTGTTTTTT. Translation: CASRSFPGANEKLFF. V and J are TRBV28 and TRBJ1-4; TRBD1 might be the D (6 bases). Trimming removed 6 bases at V and 5 bases at J, with 16 bases between. The germline gives CDR1 MDHEN, CDR2 SYDVKM. The CDR3 contains 15 residues.

V gene TRBV14 combines with J gene TRBJ2-3; D perhaps matches TRBD1 (5 bases). The CDR3 has 16 amino acids. Between the trimmed V and J ends, which lost 4 bases and 4 bases, there was a span of 18 bases. Germline-derived CDR1 and CDR2 are SGHDN and FVKESK. The CDR3 spells CASSPLYKAGSDTQYF. The CDR3 DNA reads as TGTGCCAGCAGCCCCTTATACAAGGCAGGGTCAGATACGCAGTATTTT.

The chain carries TRBV27 and TRBJ2-1, with D maybe TRBD2 (6 bases). V was clipped by 8 bases and J by 6 bases, with 20 bases between them. CDR1 and CDR2 from the germline V gene are MNHEY and SMNVEV (reference sequence). The CDR3 covers 15 residues. CDR3 DNA sequence: TGTGCCAGCCGGCGACTGTTCGGGAGTGTCAATGAGCAGTTCTTC. This gives the protein CASRRLFGSVNEQFF.